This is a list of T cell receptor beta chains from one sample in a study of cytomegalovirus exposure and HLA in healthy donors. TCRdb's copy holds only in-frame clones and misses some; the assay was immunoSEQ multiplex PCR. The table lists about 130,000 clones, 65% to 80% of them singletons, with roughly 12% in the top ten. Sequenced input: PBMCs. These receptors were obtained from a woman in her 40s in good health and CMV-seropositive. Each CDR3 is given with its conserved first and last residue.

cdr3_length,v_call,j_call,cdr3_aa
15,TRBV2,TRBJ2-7,CASSPRSGRANEQYF
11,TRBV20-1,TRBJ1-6,CSARPPPPLHF
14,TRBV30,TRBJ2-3,CAWSRTSGTDTQYF
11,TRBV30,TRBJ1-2,CAWSVEDTYTF
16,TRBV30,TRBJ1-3,CAWDGGGRSSGNTIYF
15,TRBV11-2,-,CASSGAGTSSYEQYF
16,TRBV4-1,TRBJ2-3,CASSQEPGTGSDTQYF
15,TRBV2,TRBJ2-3,CASKVSSGGTDTQYF
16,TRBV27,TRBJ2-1,CASSLRQTATYNEQFF
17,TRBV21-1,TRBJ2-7,CASSSHKGATDTYEQYF
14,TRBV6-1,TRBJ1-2,CASSETGGDYGYTF
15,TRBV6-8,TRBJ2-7,CASILPDRGGHEQYF
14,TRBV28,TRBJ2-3,CASSLAGGWGTQYF
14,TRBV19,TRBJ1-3,CASSISGTGNTIYF
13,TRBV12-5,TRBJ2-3,CASGAPSTDTQYF
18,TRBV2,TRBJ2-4,CASSGYTRHSVAKNIQYF
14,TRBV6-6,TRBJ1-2,CASTHLKVLGGYTF
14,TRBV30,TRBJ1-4,CAWSVLAGKEKLFF
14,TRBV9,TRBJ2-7,CASSVQLAGGEQYF
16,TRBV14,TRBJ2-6,CASSQQQGAGANVLTF
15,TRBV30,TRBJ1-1,CAWSVIRGKGTEAFF
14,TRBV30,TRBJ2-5,CAWRDPSGGKTQYF
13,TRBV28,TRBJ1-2,CASNRDRLYGYTF